This T cell receptor beta chain was recovered during a study of blood T cell repertoires in COVID-19. Study information: The United States, Italy and Spain supplied acute and convalescent COVID-19 samples. PBMCs, B-cell-depleted T cells, or T cells were the source of the cDNA or gDNA that made up the material.

There are 15 residues in the CDR3. The germline V gene encodes CDR1 MNHEY and CDR2 SMNVEV (reference sequence). V lost 6 bases, J lost 2 bases, and 17 bases lay in between. Libraries were prepared by immunoSEQ multiplex PCR; TCRdb keeps only in-frame clonotypes and omits some of them. The sample records around 180,000 clones, 60% to 85% being singletons. The specimen was peripheral blood. This sequence joins TRBV27 and TRBJ2-7, with D possibly TRBD2 on 5 matching bases. The clonotype originates from a man in his sixties with active or convalescent COVID-19. DNA of the CDR3: TGTGCCAGCAGCCCCGCGCGGGTACACCCCTACGAGCAGTACTTC. It codes for CASSPARVHPYEQYF.